One and the same sample provided the 8 T cell receptor beta chains below, sequenced in a study of T-cell reconstitution after alpha-beta-depleted transplantation in children. Unique molecular identifiers were built into the TCRbeta library. TCRdb processed the PCR reads anew with MiXCR; each CDR3 protein has one entry. Counted here are hundreds of thousands of distinct CDR3 sequences, roughly 23% occurring once; the ten biggest clones make up over 12%. The material was PBMCs, mostly from graft donor cells, obtained 360 days after TCRalphabeta/CD19-depleted stem cell transplant. These receptor sequences come from a boy younger than two who had a stem cell transplant for acute myeloid leukemia, so the T cells may come from the graft donor.

V usage is TRBV5-1 and J usage is TRBJ2-1; tentatively, D is TRBD1 (5 bases). V was clipped by 4 bases and J by 10 bases, with 12 bases between them. The germline CDR1 and CDR2 sequences are SGHRS and YFSETQ. This CDR3 contains 12 residues. The CDR3 nucleotides read TGCGCCAGCAGCGGGGCCGTGAGGGAGCAGTTCTTC. Translated: CASSGAVREQFF.

This chain links TRBV4-2 with TRBJ1-2; a weak D match, TRBD1 (5 bases). Germline loops: CDR1 LGHNA, CDR2 YNFKEQ. Trimming removed 3 bases at V and 8 bases at J, with 19 bases between. This CDR3 comprises 15 residues. The CDR3 loop reads CASSHLGDRNGGYTF. CDR3 coding DNA: TGTGCCAGCAGCCACCTGGGGGACCGGAACGGGGGCTACACCTTC.

This clonotype has ten or more counts. This chain links TRBV7-8 with TRBJ1-6; no clear D gene. With 0 bases removed from V and 10 bases from J, the gap between germline ends came to 13 bases. The CDR3 has 15 residues. Germline CDR1 SGHVS, CDR2 FQNEAQ. CDR3 sequence reads: CASSLAGPDGSPLHF. For the CDR3, the DNA is TGTGCCAGCAGCTTAGCCGGCCCTGACGGGTCACCCCTCCACTTT. Complete variable domain (other parts from reference TRBV7-8 and TRBJ1-6): GAGVSQSPRYKVAKRGQDVALRCDPISGHVSLFWYQQALGQGPEFLTYFQNEAQLDKSGLPSDRFFAERPEGSVSTLKIQRTQQEDSAVYLCASSLAGPDGSPLHFGNGTRLTVT.

This clonotype was counted at least ten times. This chain links TRBV10-2 with TRBJ2-3; D tentatively fits TRBD1 or TRBD2 (5 bases each). V shed 8 bases and J shed 1 base, with 13 bases lying between them. CDR1 and CDR2 (germline): WSHSY, SAAADI. This CDR3 region has 14 residues. The CDR3 nucleotides are TGCGCCAGCGGGGGTCGCGGCGGCACAGATACGCAGTATTTT. The encoded protein is CASGGRGGTDTQYF.

The V and J genes are TRBV6-5 and TRBJ2-1, with D possibly being TRBD2 (6 bases). This CDR3 is 12 amino acids long. Trimming pared 7 bases from V and 10 bases from J, leaving 14 bases between. CDR1 is MNHEY, CDR2 SVGAGI, per germline. The chain's CDR3 is CASITSWGEQFF. The CDR3 nucleotides read TGTGCCAGCATCACTAGCTGGGGGGAGCAGTTCTTC.

This clonotype has a count of ten or more. The chain carries TRBV29-1 and TRBJ2-7, with D possibly TRBD1 on 5 matching bases. Trimming stripped 5 bases from V and 1 base from J, with 12 bases between. The CDR3 loop spans 13 amino acids. From germline, CDR1 is SQVTM and CDR2 ANQGSEA. The DNA of the CDR3 is TGCAGCGTTAGGACACTGCTATCCTACGAGCAGTACTTC. Translated, it gives CSVRTLLSYEQYF.

This clonotype has a count of ten or more. The chain links TRBV6-6 to TRBJ1-2, with a tentative D call TRBD1 (6 bases). Germline assignment: CDR1 MNHNY and CDR2 SVGAGI (reference sequence). The CDR3 has 12 residues. V was shortened by 8 bases and J by 3 bases, with 10 bases between the two germline ends. CDR3 DNA sequence: TGTGCCAGCCGGGACACATACTATGGCTACACCTTC. Translating it yields CASRDTYYGYTF.

This clonotype was detected ten times or more. This chain links TRBV10-2 with TRBJ2-6, with D perhaps matching TRBD1 (5 bases). Germline V gene sequence: CDR1 WSHSY, CDR2 SAAADI. V lost 4 bases and J 1 base, leaving 8 bases between the germline ends. The CDR3 has 15 residues. CDR3 amino acids: CASSGQGSGANVLTF. The CDR3, as DNA: TGCGCCAGCAGTGGGCAGGGTTCTGGGGCCAACGTCCTGACTTTC.